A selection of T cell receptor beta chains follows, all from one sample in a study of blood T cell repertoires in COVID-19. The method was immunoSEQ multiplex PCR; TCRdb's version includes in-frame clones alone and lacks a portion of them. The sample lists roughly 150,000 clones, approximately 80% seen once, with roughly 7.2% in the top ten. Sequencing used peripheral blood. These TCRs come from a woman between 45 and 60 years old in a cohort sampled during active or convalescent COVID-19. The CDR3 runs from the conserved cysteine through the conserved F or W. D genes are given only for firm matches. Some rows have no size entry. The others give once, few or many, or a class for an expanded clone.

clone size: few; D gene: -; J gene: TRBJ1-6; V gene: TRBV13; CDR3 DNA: TGTGCCAGCAGCTTCAGCGGGTCTCCCCTCCACTTT; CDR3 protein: CASSFSGSPLHF
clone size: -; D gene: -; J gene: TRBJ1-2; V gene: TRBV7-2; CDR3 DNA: TGTGCCAGCAGCTTCCCGGGAGGGAACTATGGCTACACCTTC; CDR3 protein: CASSFPGGNYGYTF
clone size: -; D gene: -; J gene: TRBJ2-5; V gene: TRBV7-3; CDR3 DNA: TGTGCCAGCAGCTTAGGATCGGGGGGCGTCGGGGAGACCCAGTACTTC; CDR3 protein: CASSLGSGGVGETQYF
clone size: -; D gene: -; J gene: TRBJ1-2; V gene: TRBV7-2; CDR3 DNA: TGTGCCAGCAGCGCAGAGCCCCAACAGGGCCTTAACTATGGCTACACCTTC; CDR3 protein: CASSAEPQQGLNYGYTF
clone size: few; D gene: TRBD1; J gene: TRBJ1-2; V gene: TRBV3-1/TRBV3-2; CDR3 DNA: TGTGCCAGCAGCCACCTGGACAGGTACCATGGCTACACCTTC; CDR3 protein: CASSHLDRYHGYTF
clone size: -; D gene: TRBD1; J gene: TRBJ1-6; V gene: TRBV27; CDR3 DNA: TGTGCCAGCAGTTTAGGGACAGTGAATTCACCCCTCCACTTT; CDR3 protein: CASSLGTVNSPLHF
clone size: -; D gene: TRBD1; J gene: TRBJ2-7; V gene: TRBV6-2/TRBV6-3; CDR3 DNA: TGTGCCAGCAGTTACATGGACAGGGCCTACGAGCAGTACTTC; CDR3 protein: CASSYMDRAYEQYF
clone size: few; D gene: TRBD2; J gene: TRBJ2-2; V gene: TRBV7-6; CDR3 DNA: TGTGCCAGCAGACTAGGGACTAGCGCCAACACCGGGGAGCTGTTTTTT; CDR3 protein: CASRLGTSANTGELFF
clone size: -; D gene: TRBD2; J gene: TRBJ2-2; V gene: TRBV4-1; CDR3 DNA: TGCGCCAGCAGCCAAGTGGGGCGGGGGGCCGCCACCGGGGAGCTGTTTTTT; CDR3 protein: CASSQVGRGAATGELFF
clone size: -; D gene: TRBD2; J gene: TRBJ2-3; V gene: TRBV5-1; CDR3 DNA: TGCGCCAGCAGCCTCCTAGCGGGGGTTACAGATACGCAGTATTTT; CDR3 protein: CASSLLAGVTDTQYF
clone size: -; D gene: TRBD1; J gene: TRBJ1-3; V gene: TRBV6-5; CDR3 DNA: TGTGCCAGCAGTCGACAGGGTTTTGGAAACACCATATATTTT; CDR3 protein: CASSRQGFGNTIYF
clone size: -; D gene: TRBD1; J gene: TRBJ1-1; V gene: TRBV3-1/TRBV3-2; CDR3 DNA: TGTGCCAGCAGCCCTTATAGACAGGGTCTGAACACTGAAGCTTTCTTT; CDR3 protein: CASSPYRQGLNTEAFF
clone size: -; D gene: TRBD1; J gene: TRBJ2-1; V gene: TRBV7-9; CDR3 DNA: TGTGCCAGCAGCTATGGACAGGGGATGTACAATGAGCAGTTCTTC; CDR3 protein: CASSYGQGMYNEQFF
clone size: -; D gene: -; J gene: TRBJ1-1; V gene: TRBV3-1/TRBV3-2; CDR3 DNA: TGTGCCAGCAGCCTGGAGGGCGGATCCATGAACACTGAAGCTTTCTTT; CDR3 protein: CASSLEGGSMNTEAFF
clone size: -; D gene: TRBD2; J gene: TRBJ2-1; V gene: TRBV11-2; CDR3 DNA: TGTGCCAGCAGCTTAGGGCCCGGAGCGGGGGGGTACAATGAGCAGTTCTTC; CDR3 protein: CASSLGPGAGGYNEQFF
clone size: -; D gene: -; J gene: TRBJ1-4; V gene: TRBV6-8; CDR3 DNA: TGTGCCAGCAGTTACTATCGGCAGGGTGTCGAAAAACTGTTTTTT; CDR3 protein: CASSYYRQGVEKLFF
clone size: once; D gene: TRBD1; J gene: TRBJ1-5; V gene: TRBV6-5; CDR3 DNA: TGTGCCAGCAGGAACAGGGGCGCCGGGAATCAGCCCCAGCATTTT; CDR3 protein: CASRNRGAGNQPQHF
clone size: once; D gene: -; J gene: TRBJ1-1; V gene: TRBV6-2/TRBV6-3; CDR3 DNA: TGTGCCAGCAGTTACTTGGCCGATGAAGCTTTCTTT; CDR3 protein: CASSYLADEAFF
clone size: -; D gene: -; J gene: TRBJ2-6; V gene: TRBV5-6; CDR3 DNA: TGTGCCAGCAGCCCATACAGCTCTGGGGCCAACGTCCTGACTTTC; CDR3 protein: CASSPYSSGANVLTF
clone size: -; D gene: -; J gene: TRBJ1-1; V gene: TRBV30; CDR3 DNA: TGTGCCTGGAGTCTGGACAGCCAGAACACTGAAGCTTTCTTT; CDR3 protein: CAWSLDSQNTEAFF
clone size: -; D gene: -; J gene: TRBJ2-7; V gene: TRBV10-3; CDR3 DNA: TGTGCCATCAGTGCTACTACGACAGGATACGAGCAGTACTTC; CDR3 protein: CAISATTTGYEQYF
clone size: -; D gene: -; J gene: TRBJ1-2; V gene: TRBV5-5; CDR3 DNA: TGTGCCAGCAGCTCTCCGACAGCGCTCTATGGCTACACCTTC; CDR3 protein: CASSSPTALYGYTF
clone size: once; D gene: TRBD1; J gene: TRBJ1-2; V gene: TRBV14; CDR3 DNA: TGTGCCAGCAGCCGGCAGGACAGGGCTAGTGGCTACACCTTC; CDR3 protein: CASSRQDRASGYTF
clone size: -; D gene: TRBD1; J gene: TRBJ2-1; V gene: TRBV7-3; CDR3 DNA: TGTGCCAGCAGCCCATCGGGACAGCTATACAATGAGCAGTTCTTC; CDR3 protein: CASSPSGQLYNEQFF
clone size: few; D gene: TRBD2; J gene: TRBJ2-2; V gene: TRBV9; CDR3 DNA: TGTGCCAGCAGCTTCCACTCGCCGGGACTAGCGGGGGGGCCCGGGGAGCTGTTTTTT; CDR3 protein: CASSFHSPGLAGGPGELFF
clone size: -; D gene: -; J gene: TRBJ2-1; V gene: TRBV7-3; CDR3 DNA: TGTGCCAGCAGCCTGGGGCCGAACAATGAGCAGTTCTTC; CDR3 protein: CASSLGPNNEQFF
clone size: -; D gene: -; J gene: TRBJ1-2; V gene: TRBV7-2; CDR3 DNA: TGTGCCAGCAGCTTAGCGCAGGCAGGCCCCACGGGCTACACCTTC; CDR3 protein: CASSLAQAGPTGYTF
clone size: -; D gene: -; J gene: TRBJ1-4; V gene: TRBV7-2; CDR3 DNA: TGTGCCAGCAGCTTAAGGAGTTCCTCAACTAATGAAAAACTGTTTTTT; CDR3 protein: CASSLRSSSTNEKLFF
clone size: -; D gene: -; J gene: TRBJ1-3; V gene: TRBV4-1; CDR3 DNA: TGCGCCAGCAGCCAAGAGGGTCCAGGGCGGGACTCTGGAAACACCATATATTTT; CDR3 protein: CASSQEGPGRDSGNTIYF
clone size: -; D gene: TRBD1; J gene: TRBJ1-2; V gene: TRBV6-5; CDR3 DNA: TGTGCCAGCAGTTTCGGGACAGGGGGCGGCTACACCTTC; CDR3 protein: CASSFGTGGGYTF
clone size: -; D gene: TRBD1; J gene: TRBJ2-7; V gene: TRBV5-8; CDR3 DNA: TGTGCCAGCAGCCGCGACAGGGGTGGAGAGCAGTACTTC; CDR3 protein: CASSRDRGGEQYF
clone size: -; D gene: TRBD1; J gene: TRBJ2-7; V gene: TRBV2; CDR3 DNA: TGTGCCAGCAGTGATGGGACAGGGTCCTACGAGCAGTACTTC; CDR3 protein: CASSDGTGSYEQYF
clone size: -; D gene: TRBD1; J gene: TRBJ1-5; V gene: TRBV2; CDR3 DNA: TGTGCCGGGGGACAGGGACGTCAGCCCCAGCATTTT; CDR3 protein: CAGGQGRQPQHF
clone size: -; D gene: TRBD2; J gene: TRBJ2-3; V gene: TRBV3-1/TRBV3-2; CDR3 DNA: TGTGCCAGCAGCCAAGGGAGGCTAGCGGGGGTAGATACGCAGTATTTT; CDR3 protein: CASSQGRLAGVDTQYF
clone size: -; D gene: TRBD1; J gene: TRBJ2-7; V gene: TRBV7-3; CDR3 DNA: TGTGCCAGCAGCCACGGGGACAGCTACGAGCAGTACTTC; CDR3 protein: CASSHGDSYEQYF
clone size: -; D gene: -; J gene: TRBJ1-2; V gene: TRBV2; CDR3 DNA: TGTGCCAGCAGGCTTGACAGGATCTATGGCTACACCTTC; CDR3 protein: CASRLDRIYGYTF
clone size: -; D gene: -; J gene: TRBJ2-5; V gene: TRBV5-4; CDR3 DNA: TGTGCCAGCAGCTTGGCAGGGGTGGGAGAGACCCAGTACTTC; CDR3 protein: CASSLAGVGETQYF
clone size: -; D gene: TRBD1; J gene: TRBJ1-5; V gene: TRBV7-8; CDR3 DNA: TGTGCCAGCAGCTTAGAAGTGTTCGGGACAGGAGGCTATCAGCCCCAGCATTTT; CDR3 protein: CASSLEVFGTGGYQPQHF
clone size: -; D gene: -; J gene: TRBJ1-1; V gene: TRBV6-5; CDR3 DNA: TGTGCCAGCAGTTACTCAAATCTTCAGGGCGGCACTGAAGCTTTCTTT; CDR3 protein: CASSYSNLQGGTEAFF
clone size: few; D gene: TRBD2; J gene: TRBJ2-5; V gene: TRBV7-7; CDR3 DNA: TGTGCCAGCAGCTCCGGTGTAGCGGGGCTTCTGGAGACCCAGTACTTC; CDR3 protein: CASSSGVAGLLETQYF
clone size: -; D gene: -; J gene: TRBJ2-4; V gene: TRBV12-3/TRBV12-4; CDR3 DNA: TGTGCCACCGAGGTAGCCAAAAACATTCAGTACTTC; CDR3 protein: CATEVAKNIQYF
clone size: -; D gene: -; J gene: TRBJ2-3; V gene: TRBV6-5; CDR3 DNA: TGTGCCAGCAGTTACAGGGCAGGGAGCACAGATACGCAGTATTTT; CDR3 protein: CASSYRAGSTDTQYF
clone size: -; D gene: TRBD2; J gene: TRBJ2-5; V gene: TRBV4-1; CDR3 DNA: TGCGCCAGCAGCTCGACTAGCTTAGAGACCCAGTACTTC; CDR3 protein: CASSSTSLETQYF